Sequencing of this T cell receptor beta chain was carried out in a study of cytomegalovirus exposure and HLA in healthy donors (dated by TCRdb to about 2017). At the level of the whole study: In an earlier analysis of 587 of the donors, 250 to 350 Gb of sequence data and 100 million or so unique TCR beta sequences from 180 million or so T cells were reported. Around 320 gigabases of sequencing data and some 85 million unique TCR sequences were included in an early release covering 550 to 650 HLA-typed donors. The genetic ancestry cluster associated with self-reported Caucasian donors included 81% of the roughly 400 genotyped donors. The aim of the study was to test whether cataloging public T cell receptors could identify signatures of past pathogen exposure. The study used immunosequencing to profile the T cell repertoires of hundreds of subjects and linked those repertoires to cytomegalovirus serostatus. Besides the first cohort of 550 to 750 subjects, a separate validation cohort made up of 120 different subjects was used. The study combined high-throughput TCR immunosequencing, statistical association of individual TCRs with disease status, and machine learning to predict cytomegalovirus infection status. To study patterns of TCR occurrence, a later analysis re-analyzed previously published TCR beta repertoires from more than 550 donors and added high-resolution HLA genotyping. The later analysis used no new phenotypic data to find candidate immune exposures, relying instead on TCR beta sequences and their occurrence across donors. An earlier analysis of some 500 of the donors used high-throughput TCR beta sequencing to judge whether each TCR beta V gene segment behaved as functional or pseudogenic. Alongside the repertoire data, information on donor age, sex, ethnicity and CMV serostatus was compiled. A later genetic analysis took genome-wide SNP genotypes for 398 of the 666 donors and used that subset as a discovery cohort. All discovery cohort repertoires had been generated on a single sequencing platform. HLA typing covered class I and class II loci at four-digit resolution. The number of typed donors differed by locus: roughly 629-640 for A, B, C, DRB1 and DQB1; 500 to 550 for DQA1; approximately 600 for DPA1; and roughly 450 for DPB1. Because of strong linkage in the cohort, roughly 5 DR-DQ haplotypes were treated as single units for association and clustering. Among 300 to 500 genotyped donors of the cohort, an average of about 220,000 unique TCR beta nucleotide sequences was sequenced per donor, of which roughly 17% were non-productive.

Overall study results and their limits: In vitro tests confirmed that a few of the cytomegalovirus-associated TCR beta chains recognize cytomegalovirus antigens. When HLA alleles, especially DR and DQ, strongly co-occurred, TCR associations were difficult to assign to individual alleles. Specific HLA alleles were associated with 16,951 TCR beta sequences at a false discovery rate of 0.05 in a later analysis. In a later analysis, HLA-associated TCR beta chains showed more clonal expansion and lower generation probabilities than non-associated chains that were equally common. A total of 150 to 200 TCR beta chains were listed by the study as associated with cytomegalovirus. A further reported finding was that TCR beta sequences accurately predicted the HLA-A and HLA-B alleles for most subjects in the first cohort. Because HLA typing was missing for some donors at each locus, association tests included only the typed subset. Roughly uniform sequencing depth across donors was assumed in presence/absence analyses, although this assumption may not hold. Most TCR sequences were observed very rarely across donors, whereas some public TCRs were present in many individuals. In an earlier analysis of 450 to 750 of the donors, most TCR beta V segments appeared in productive rearrangements about 87% or about 30% of the time, broadly matching IMGT annotations. V-gene and J-gene trimming of TCR beta chains was associated with a missense DCLRE1C variant in a later genetic analysis, and the association was replicated in an independent cohort. The earlier analysis of 587 of the donors excluded around 17 rarely observed V segments, including chromosome 9 orphons, because counts were too low. Cytomegalovirus status was reported to be diagnosed by the classifier with high specificity and sensitivity in both the original and validation cohorts. A cluster of highly shared sequence variants was judged likely to represent a technical artifact of the sequencing pipeline. A later analysis found that TCR association rates varied across HLA loci, with DRB1 alleles showing the most associated TCRs and HLA-C alleles the fewest. Some IMGT-functional V segments, including TRBV6-2 and TRBV6-3, could not be distinguished by the 87-base-pair reads and were therefore excluded. Compared with the approximately 710-donor mean, donors in an Asian-associated ancestry cluster had fewer N-insertions in productive TCRs, according to a later genetic analysis. Linkage disequilibrium might explain the correlated functional status among segregating V segments, but an unknown experimental factor could not be ruled out. According to a later analysis, parvovirus B19, influenza, CMV and Epstein-Barr virus appeared linked to several top co-occurrence clusters. The only immune exposure information available for the cohort was CMV serostatus. A later analysis found that most CMV-associated TCR beta chains appeared HLA-restricted, with HLA associations seemingly driven largely by CMV exposure. The authors suggested that the approach could potentially be extended to other disease states and immunological phenotypes. This cohort had only TCR beta chains sequenced, and the lack of alpha or paired-chain data limited which features could be detected.

The CDR3 goes from the cysteine to the phenylalanine over 15 residues. The sequence is cut down to CDR3 DNA, 45 bases in frame from base 1. V is reduced by 0 bases and J by 2 bases, leaving a spacing of 11 bases between them. CDR1 is given as SGDLS and CDR2 as YYNGEE, both from the germline V gene. Remarks on this clone: Its antigen is unknown. One base away there is no much larger clone; base qualities are not given.

The library was made by the immunoSEQ multiplex PCR assay. For the multiplex PCR, a mixture combining 60 forward primers for TCR Vbeta segments and 13 reverse primers for TCR Jbeta segments was used. The CDR3 region of rearranged TCR beta genes was amplified from genomic DNA by a multiplex PCR assay. The Illumina HiSeq System was used to sequence the amplified TCR beta libraries as 87-base-pair reads. As for the authors' bioinformatics: In a later analysis, around 80 million unique TCR beta chains were counted across the 666 repertoires, and some 10 million of these chains were shared by at least two donors. To remove PCR and sequencing errors, raw reads were error-corrected and collapsed into unique sequences using a nearest-neighbor algorithm that merged closely related sequences. To assign V, D and J gene segments, CDR3 sequences were aligned to IMGT reference sequences. Each retained sequence needed at least a six-nucleotide match to both a V gene segment and a J gene segment. A rearrangement counted as productive if the CDR3 had no stop codons and remained in frame with V and J, and every other rearrangement counted as non-productive. CDR3 was defined by IMGT convention, running from the second conserved V-encoded cysteine to the conserved J-encoded phenylalanine. In an earlier analysis of 550 to 650 of the donors, sequences lacking an unambiguous match to a single V gene segment were excluded. An earlier analysis of some 500 of the donors classified V segments as functional when productive rearrangements were above 56.7% and as segregating when the standard deviation between donors was above 5%. To diagnose cytomegalovirus status from the catalog of TCR beta chain sequences, a statistical classification framework was built. In a later analysis, TCR nucleotide sequences were compared against IMGT/GENE-DB human TR gene sequences so that V and J genes could be assigned. The TCRdist pipeline was used in a later analysis to assign CDR3 sequences and most-parsimonious VDJ recombination scenarios. In a later analysis, every TCR beta chain was defined by the combination of its CDR3 amino acid sequence and its V-gene family, and reads without a unique V-gene family were dropped. As a way to deal with suspected cross-contamination and a sequencing artifact, a later analysis dropped 500 to 700 nucleotide sequences that were highly shared and had low generation probability. In a later analysis, a clonal expansion index was calculated for each public chain from normalized within-repertoire ranks of inferred template counts. Generation probabilities in a later analysis came from a VDJ recombination model fitted to out-of-frame rearrangements, and those results were checked against IGoR. In a later analysis, TCR-TCR, TCR-HLA and TCR-CMV co-occurrence was scored with hypergeometric tests, and a repertoire-size bias correction was applied to TCR pairs. To estimate false discovery rates, a later analysis permuted the HLA or CMV assignments 20 times. In a later analysis, co-occurring TCRs were grouped with DBSCAN, and TCRdist sequence similarity was added when clustering was performed within HLA-allele-positive subsets. Repertoires with fewer than 30,000 or more than 120,000 public chains, plus five repertoires with anomalous nucleotide sharing, were excluded from co-occurrence clustering. TCRdb carries this immuneACCESS record with in-frame sequences only. Its versions omit some clonotypes, under half of them owing to an unresolved V gene in the studies checked, with the rest unexplained. The DNA gave D and trimming, while V, J and clone size come from that table. This sample lists about 160,000 clones; 75% to 80% were detected once. The ten largest make up about 1% of the sample.

The cohort consisted of approximately 670 healthy bone marrow donors. At the time of sampling, every cohort member was nominally healthy, though immune exposures that went unrecorded were likely present. The donor was CMV seropositive and was included in the group of 250 to 300 seropositive cohort members. A peripheral blood sample was provided by each donor, and peripheral blood mononuclear cells were used for TCR beta sequencing. Genomic DNA was extracted from the blood cell samples with the Qiagen DNeasy Blood Extraction Kit. The specimen was PBMCs. The chain was built from TRBV9 and TRBJ1-1; the D gene is possibly TRBD1, with 5 bases matching. The TCR sequence derives from a woman between 45 and 60 years old in good health and CMV-seropositive. The DNA is as follows: TGTGCCAGCAGCGTAGGGGGGGGAGCCAACACTGAAGCTTTCTTT. This yields the protein CASSVGGGANTEAFF.